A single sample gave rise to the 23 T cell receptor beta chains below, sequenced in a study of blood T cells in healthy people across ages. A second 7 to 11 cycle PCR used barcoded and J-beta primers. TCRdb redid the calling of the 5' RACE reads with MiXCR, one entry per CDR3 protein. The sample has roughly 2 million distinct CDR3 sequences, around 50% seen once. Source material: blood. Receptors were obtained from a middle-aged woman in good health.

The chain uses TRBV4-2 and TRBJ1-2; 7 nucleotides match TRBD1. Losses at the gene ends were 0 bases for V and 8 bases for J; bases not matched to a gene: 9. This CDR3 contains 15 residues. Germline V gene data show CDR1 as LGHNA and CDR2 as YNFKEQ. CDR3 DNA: TGTGCCAGCAGCCAAGATACCCAGGGGGTTTACGGCTACACCTTC. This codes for CASSQDTQGVYGYTF.

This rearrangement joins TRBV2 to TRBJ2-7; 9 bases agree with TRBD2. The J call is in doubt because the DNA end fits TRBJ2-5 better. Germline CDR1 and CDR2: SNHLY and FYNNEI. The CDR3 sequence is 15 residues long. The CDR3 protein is CASPGGGAVFKTQYF. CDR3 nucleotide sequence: TGTGCCAGCCCAGGCGGGGGGGCGGTTTTTAAGACCCAGTACTTC.

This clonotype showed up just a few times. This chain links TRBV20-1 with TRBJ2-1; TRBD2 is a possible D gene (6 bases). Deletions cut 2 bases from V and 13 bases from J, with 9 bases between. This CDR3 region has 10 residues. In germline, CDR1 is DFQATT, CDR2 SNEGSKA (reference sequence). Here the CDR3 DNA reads TGCAGTGCTAGAACGGGGGACCAGTTCTTC. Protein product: CSARTGDQFF.

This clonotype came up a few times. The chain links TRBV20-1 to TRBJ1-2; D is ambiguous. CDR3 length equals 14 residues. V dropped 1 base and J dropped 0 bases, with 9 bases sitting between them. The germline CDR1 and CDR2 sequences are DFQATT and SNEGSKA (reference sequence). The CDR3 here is CSARVAGANYGYTF. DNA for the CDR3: TGCAGTGCTAGAGTCGCGGGAGCTAACTATGGCTACACCTTC.

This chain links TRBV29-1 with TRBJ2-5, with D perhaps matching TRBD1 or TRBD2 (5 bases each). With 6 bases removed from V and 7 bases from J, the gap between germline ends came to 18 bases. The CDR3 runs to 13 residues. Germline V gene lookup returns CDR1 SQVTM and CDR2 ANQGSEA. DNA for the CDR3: TGCAGCGTGGTTACCGGGACCCGGGGGACCCAGTACTTC. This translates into CSVVTGTRGTQYF.

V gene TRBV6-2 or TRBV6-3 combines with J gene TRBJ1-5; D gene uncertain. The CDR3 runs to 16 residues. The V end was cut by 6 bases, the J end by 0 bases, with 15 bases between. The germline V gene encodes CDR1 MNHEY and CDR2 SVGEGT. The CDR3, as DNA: TGTGCCAGCAGCGACGGAGGGATCTATAGCAATCAGCCCCAGCATTTT. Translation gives CASSDGGIYSNQPQHF.

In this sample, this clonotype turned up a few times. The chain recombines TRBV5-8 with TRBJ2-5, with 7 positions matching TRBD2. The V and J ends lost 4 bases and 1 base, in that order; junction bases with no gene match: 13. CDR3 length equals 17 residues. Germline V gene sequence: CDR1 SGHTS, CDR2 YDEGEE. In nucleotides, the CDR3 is TGTGCCAGCAGCCAAACGTGGCGGGGGACTCCCCAAGAGACCCAGTACTTC. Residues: CASSQTWRGTPQETQYF. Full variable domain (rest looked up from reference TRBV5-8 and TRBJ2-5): EAGVTQSPTHLIKTRGQQATLRCSPISGHTSVYWYQQALGLGLQFLLWYDEGEERNRGNFPPRFSGRQFPNYSSELNVNALELEDSALYLCASSQTWRGTPQETQYFGPGTRLLVL.

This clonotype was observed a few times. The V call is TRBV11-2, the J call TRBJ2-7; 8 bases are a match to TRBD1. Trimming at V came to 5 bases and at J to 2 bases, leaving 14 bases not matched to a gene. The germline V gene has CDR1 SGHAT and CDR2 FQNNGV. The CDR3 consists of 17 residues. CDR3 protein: CASSGLTRTGLTYEQYF. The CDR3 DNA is TGTGCCAGCAGCGGACTGACCCGGACAGGGTTAACCTACGAGCAGTACTTC.

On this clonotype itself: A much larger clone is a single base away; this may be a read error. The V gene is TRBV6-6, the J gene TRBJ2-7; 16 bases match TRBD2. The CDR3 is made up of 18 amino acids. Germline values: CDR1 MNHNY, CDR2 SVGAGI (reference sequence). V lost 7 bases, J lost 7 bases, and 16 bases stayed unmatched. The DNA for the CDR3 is TGTGCCAGCACTACCAACCCCGGGACTAGCGGGGGGGGAAATGAGCAGTACTTC. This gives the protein CASTTNPGTSGGGNEQYF.

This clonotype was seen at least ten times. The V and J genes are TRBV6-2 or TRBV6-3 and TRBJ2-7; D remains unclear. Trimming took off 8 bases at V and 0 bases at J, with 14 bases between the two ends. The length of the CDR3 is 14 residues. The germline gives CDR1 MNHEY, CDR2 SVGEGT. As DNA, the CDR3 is TGTGCCAGCCAAAGGGCGGTTCGCTCCTACGAGCAGTACTTC. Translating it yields CASQRAVRSYEQYF.

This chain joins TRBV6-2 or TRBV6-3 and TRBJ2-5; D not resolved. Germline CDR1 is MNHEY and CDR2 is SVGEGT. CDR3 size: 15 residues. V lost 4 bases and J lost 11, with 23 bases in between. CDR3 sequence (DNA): TGTGCCAGCAGTTTCCCGGGTGGCCCACACGATGAGCAGTACTTC. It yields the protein CASSFPGGPHDEQYF.

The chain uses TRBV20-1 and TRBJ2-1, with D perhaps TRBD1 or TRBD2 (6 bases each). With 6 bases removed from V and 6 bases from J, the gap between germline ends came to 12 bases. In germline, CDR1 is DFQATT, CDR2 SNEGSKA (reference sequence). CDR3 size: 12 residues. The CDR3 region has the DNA TGCAGTGCCCGAGGGGGGCCCAATGAGCAGTTCTTC. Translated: CSARGGPNEQFF.

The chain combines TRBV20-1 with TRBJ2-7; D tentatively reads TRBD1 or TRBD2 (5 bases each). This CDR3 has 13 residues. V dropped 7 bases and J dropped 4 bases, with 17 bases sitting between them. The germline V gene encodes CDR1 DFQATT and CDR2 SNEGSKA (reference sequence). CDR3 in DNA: TGCAGTGTGTCGGGACGGCCATCGTACGAGCAGTACTTC. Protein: CSVSGRPSYEQYF.

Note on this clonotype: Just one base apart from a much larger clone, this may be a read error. The CDR3 is CATSDLSDTQYF. In DNA, the CDR3 is TGTGCCACCAGTGATTTGTCAGATACGCAGTATTTT. The chain uses TRBV24-1 and TRBJ2-3; D is unresolved. Per germline, CDR1 KGHDR and CDR2 SFDVKD. The CDR3 has 12 amino acids. V gave up 0 bases and J gave up 4 bases, with 1 base separating them.

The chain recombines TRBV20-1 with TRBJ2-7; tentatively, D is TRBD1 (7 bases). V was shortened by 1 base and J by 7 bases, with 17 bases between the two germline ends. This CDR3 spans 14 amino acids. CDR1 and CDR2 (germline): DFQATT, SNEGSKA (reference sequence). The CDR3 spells CSARGRGPYNEQYF. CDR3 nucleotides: TGCAGTGCTAGAGGGAGGGGGCCTTACAATGAGCAGTACTTC.

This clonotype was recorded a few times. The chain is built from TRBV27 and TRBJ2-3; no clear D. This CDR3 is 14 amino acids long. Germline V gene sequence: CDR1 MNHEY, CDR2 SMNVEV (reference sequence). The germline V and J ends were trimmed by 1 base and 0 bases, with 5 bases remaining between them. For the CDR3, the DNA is TGTGCCAGCAGTTTATTCCGGAGCACAGATACGCAGTATTTT. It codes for CASSLFRSTDTQYF.

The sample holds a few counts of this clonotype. The CDR3 sequence: CASSQLPAPTDTQYF. The CDR3 nucleotides are TGTGCCAGCTCTCAGCTACCGGCCCCAACAGATACGCAGTATTTT. V is TRBV18 and J is TRBJ2-3; no firm D call. The V end lost 6 bases, the J end lost 3 bases, and 16 bases lay between the germline ends. Germline CDR1 is KGHSH and CDR2 is LQKENI. This CDR3 has 15 amino acids. Based on the CDR3 plus reference TRBV18 and TRBJ2-3, the full variable domain is NAGVMQNPRHLVRRRGQEARLRCSPMKGHSHVYWYRQLPEEGLKFMVYLQKENIIDESGMPKERFSAEFPKEGPSILRIQQVVRGDSAAYFCASSQLPAPTDTQYFGPGTRLTVL.

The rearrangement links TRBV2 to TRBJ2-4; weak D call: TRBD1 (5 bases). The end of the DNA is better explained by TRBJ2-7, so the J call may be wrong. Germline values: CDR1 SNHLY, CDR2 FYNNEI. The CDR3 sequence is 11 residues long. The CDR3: CASVQGYEQYF. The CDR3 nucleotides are TGTGCCAGCGTCCAGGGCTACGAGCAGTACTTC.

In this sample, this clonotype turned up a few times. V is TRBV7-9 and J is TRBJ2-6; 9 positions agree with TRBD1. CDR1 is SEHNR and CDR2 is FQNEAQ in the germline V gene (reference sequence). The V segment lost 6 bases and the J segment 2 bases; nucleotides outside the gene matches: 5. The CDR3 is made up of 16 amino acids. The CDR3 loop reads CASSVTGGPGANVLTF. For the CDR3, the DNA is TGTGCCAGCAGTGTAACAGGGGGCCCTGGGGCCAACGTCCTGACTTTC.

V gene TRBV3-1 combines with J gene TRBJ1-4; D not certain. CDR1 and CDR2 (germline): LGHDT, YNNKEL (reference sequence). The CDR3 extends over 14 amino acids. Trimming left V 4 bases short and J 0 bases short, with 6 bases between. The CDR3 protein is CASSLDTTNEKLFF. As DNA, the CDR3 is TGTGCCAGCAGCCTGGATACAACTAATGAAAAACTGTTTTTT. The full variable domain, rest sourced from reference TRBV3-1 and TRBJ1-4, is DTAVSQTPKYLVTQMGNDKSIKCEQNLGHDTMYWYKQDSKKFLKIMFSYNNKELIINETVPNRFSPKSPDKAHLNLHINSLELGDSAVYFCASSLDTTNEKLFFGSGTQLSVL.

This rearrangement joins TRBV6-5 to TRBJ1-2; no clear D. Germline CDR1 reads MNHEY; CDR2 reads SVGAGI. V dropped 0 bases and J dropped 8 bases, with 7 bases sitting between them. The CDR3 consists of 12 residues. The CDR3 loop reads CASSYSSQGYTF. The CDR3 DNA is TGTGCCAGCAGTTACTCAAGTCAGGGCTACACCTTC.

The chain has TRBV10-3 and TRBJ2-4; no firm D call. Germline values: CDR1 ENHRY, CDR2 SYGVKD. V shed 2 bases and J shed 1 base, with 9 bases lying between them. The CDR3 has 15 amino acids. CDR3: CAISEAVGAKNIQYF. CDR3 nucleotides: TGTGCCATCAGTGAGGCAGTGGGGGCCAAAAACATTCAGTACTTC.

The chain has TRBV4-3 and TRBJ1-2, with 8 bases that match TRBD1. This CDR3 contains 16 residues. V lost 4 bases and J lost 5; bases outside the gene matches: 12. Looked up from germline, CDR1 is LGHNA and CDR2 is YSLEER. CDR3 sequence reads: CASSPRMSGGIYGYTF. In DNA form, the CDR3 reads TGCGCCAGCAGCCCCCGCATGTCAGGGGGCATTTATGGCTACACCTTC.